Presented here are 14 T cell receptor beta chains from one specimen sequenced in a study of blood T cells in healthy people across ages. Combining a sample-barcoded 5' primer with a J-beta primer mix, a second PCR ran for about 6 to 11 cycles. TCRdb ran MiXCR on the 5' RACE reads and lists one entry per CDR3 protein. The top ten hold around an eighth of the sample, which has some 670,000 distinct CDR3 sequences, 52% seen once. Sample: blood. The receptors were sampled from a woman of 80 years or more in good health.

This clonotype showed up just once. The rearrangement joins TRBV27 to TRBJ2-5; D is unclear. V lost 9 bases, J lost 2 bases, and 13 bases lay in between. Germline CDR1 and CDR2: MNHEY and SMNVEV (reference sequence). This CDR3 has 13 amino acids. As DNA, the CDR3 is TGTGCCAGTGCTTGGGCCCCACAAGAGACCCAGTACTTC. Translating gives CASAWAPQETQYF.

This chain links TRBV11-2 with TRBJ2-5; D is ambiguous. Trimming stripped 0 bases from V and 5 bases from J, with 7 bases between. Germline CDR1 is SGHAT and CDR2 is FQNNGV. CDR3 size: 13 residues. DNA for the CDR3: TGTGCCAGCAGCTTAGAAAGCCAGGAGACCCAGTACTTC. This codes for CASSLESQETQYF. Filled out from reference TRBV11-2 and TRBJ2-5, the complete variable domain reads EAGVAQSPRYKIIEKRQSVAFWCNPISGHATLYWYQQILGQGPKLLIQFQNNGVVDDSQLPKDRFSAERLKGVDSTLKIQPAKLEDSAVYLCASSLESQETQYFGPGTRLLVL.

Details on this clonotype: Since a much larger clone is just one base distant, this may be a read error. The V and J genes are TRBV2 and TRBJ2-1; TRBD2 is a possible D gene (5 bases). The end of the DNA is better explained by TRBJ2-7, so the J call may be wrong. The CDR3 is 13 residues long. Germline-derived CDR1 and CDR2 are SNHLY and FYNNEI. The CDR3 reads CASSEKRYNEQYF. Here the CDR3 DNA reads TGTGCCAGCAGTGAGAAGCGGTACAATGAGCAGTACTTC.

The rearrangement joins TRBV11-2 to TRBJ1-1, with 7 positions matching TRBD1. The CDR3 length is 13 residues. J gave up 5 bases and V 6 bases, and 6 bases lay outside the gene matches. From germline, CDR1 is SGHAT and CDR2 FQNNGV. The CDR3 DNA sequence: TGTGCCAGCAGTTCGACAGGGTGGACTGAAGCTTTCTTT. Encoded protein: CASSSTGWTEAFF.

CDR3 nucleotide sequence: TGTGCCAGCAGGGGACAGGAGGGGGCCTCCTACGAGCAGTACTTC. Translation gives CASRGQEGASYEQYF. This chain uses TRBV27 with TRBJ2-7; 8 bases agree with TRBD1. CDR3 length equals 15 residues. Germline V lookup: CDR1 MNHEY, CDR2 SMNVEV (reference sequence). V lost 6 bases and J lost 0; bases outside the gene matches: 7.

The rearrangement joins TRBV7-9 to TRBJ2-3; either TRBD1 or TRBD2 may fit D (6 bases each). The CDR3 contains 17 residues. V was trimmed by 5 bases and J by 5 bases, leaving 23 bases between them. CDR1 is SEHNR, CDR2 FQNEAQ, per germline (reference sequence). The CDR3 reads CASSHLPGGRGQDTQYF. The CDR3 DNA follows: TGTGCCAGCAGCCATCTCCCCGGGGGCCGGGGTCAAGATACGCAGTATTTT.

This clonotype was seen only once. The V call is TRBV2, the J call TRBJ1-4; 8 bases align to TRBD1. The CDR3 is 14 amino acids. V trimming: 8 bases; J trimming: 8 bases; junction bases outside the gene matches: 10. Looked up from germline, CDR1 is SNHLY and CDR2 is FYNNEI. This CDR3 reads CASGQGARGEKLFF. DNA of the CDR3: TGTGCCAGCGGTCAGGGGGCGAGGGGCGAAAAACTGTTTTTT. Filled out from reference TRBV2 and TRBJ1-4, the complete variable domain reads EPEVTQTPSHQVTQMGQEVILRCVPISNHLYFYWYRQILGQKVEFLVSFYNNEISEKSEIFDDQFSVERPDGSNFTLKIRSTKLEDSAMYFCASGQGARGEKLFFGSGTQLSVL.

V and J are TRBV29-1 and TRBJ2-4, with D maybe TRBD2 (6 bases). The CDR3 totals 18 residues. The germline V and J ends were trimmed by 5 bases and 1 base, with 24 bases remaining between them. Germline CDR1 is SQVTM and CDR2 is ANQGSEA. CDR3 nucleotides: TGCAGCGTTAAGAACAACCAGATAGCCGGGGGTGCCAAAAACATTCAGTACTTC. Amino acids: CSVKNNQIAGGAKNIQYF. The whole variable domain, filled in from reference TRBV29-1 and TRBJ2-4, reads SAVISQKPSRDICQRGTSLTIQCQVDSQVTMMFWYRQQPGQSLTLIATANQGSEATYESGFVIDKFPISRPNLTFSTLTVSNMSPEDSSIYLCSVKNNQIAGGAKNIQYFGAGTRLSVL.

The V gene is TRBV4-3, the J gene TRBJ1-5, with D maybe TRBD1 (6 bases). This CDR3 is 17 amino acids long. V shed 1 base and J shed 6 bases, with 19 bases lying between them. Germline CDR1 is LGHNA and CDR2 is YSLEER. The CDR3 region has the DNA TGCGCCAGCAGCCAAGTCTCCAGGGGCGCGGGGGGTCAGCCCCAGCATTTT. Its translation is CASSQVSRGAGGQPQHF.

This chain connects TRBV20-1 to TRBJ2-4, with 7 bases identical to TRBD2. The J call may be wrong; the DNA end is better matched by TRBJ2-7. Germline V lookup: CDR1 DFQATT, CDR2 SNEGSKA (reference sequence). CDR3 length equals 16 residues. Here the CDR3 DNA reads TGCAGTGCTAGAGGGATAGTTGGGAGGGCCCTCTGCGAGCAGTACTTC. Amino acid sequence: CSARGIVGRALCEQYF.

The chain uses TRBV29-1 and TRBJ2-3, with D unresolved. Trimming left V 0 bases short and J 1 base short, with 20 bases between. From germline, CDR1 is SQVTM and CDR2 ANQGSEA. The CDR3 spans 18 residues. This chain's CDR3 is CSVEDHLLGQPRTDTQYF. As DNA, the CDR3 is TGCAGCGTTGAAGATCACTTACTCGGGCAGCCCCGCACAGATACGCAGTATTTT.

In regard to this clonotype: The germline gene is not matched at one end of the junction; a read error may be the cause. The chain joins TRBV28 to TRBJ2-5; 9 nucleotides line up with TRBD1. Per the germline V gene, CDR1 is MDHEN and CDR2 is SYDVKM. The CDR3 is 15 amino acids. The CDR3 protein is CASSYGTGIGETQNF. The CDR3 DNA reads as TGTGCCAGCAGTTACGGGACAGGGATAGGGGAGACCCAGAACTTC.

On this clonotype: A much larger clone differs by one base, so this may be a read error. The V and J genes are TRBV5-8 and TRBJ1-2; TRBD1 matches 8 bases. This CDR3 is 13 amino acids long. CDR1 is SGHTS, CDR2 YDEGEE, per germline. The CDR3 DNA follows: TGTGTCAGCAGCTTGGGACAGGAATGGAGCTACACCTTC. Its translation: CVSSLGQEWSYTF.

V gene TRBV6-2 or TRBV6-3 combines with J gene TRBJ2-7; D not certain. Germline CDR1 is MNHEY and CDR2 is SVGEGT. Trimming left V 2 bases short and J 3 bases short, with 2 bases between. The CDR3 extends over 11 amino acids. The DNA of the CDR3 is TGTGCCAGCAGTTACGACTACGAGCAGTACTTC. Amino acid sequence: CASSYDYEQYF.